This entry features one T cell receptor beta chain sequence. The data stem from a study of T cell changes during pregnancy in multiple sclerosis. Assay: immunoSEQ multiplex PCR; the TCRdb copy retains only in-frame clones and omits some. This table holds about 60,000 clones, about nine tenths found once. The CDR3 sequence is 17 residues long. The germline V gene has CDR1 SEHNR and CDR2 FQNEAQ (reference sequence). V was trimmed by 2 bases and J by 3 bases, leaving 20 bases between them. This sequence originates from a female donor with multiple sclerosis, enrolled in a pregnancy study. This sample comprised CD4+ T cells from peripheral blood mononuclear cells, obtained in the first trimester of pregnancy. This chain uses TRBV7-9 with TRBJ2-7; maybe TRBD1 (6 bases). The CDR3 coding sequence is TGTGCCAGCAGCTTACTGGGCCGGCCAGGGGCCGTCTACGAGCAGTACTTC. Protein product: CASSLLGRPGAVYEQYF. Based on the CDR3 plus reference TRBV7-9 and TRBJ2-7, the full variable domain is DTGVSQNPRHKITKRGQNVTFRCDPISEHNRLYWYRQTLGQGPEFLTYFQNEAQLEKSRLLSDRFSAERPKGSFSTLEIQRTEQGDSAMYLCASSLLGRPGAVYEQYFGPGTRLTVT.